This T cell receptor beta chain appears in the sequencing data of a study of blood T cell repertoires in COVID-19. Study-wide context: The origin of the acute and convalescent COVID-19 samples was the United States, Italy and Spain. Nucleic acid was either cDNA or gDNA, and it came from T cells, B-cell-depleted T cells, or PBMCs.

The CDR3 loop spans 17 amino acids. V was clipped by 4 bases and J by 5 bases, with 24 bases between them. Germline-derived CDR1 and CDR2 are SGDLS and YYNGEE. Study processing details: It was from reference gene primer amplification that nucleated cell counts were estimated. Here immunoSEQ multiplex PCR was the method, and the copy in TCRdb shows in-frame clones only, minus some. V and J calls and clone size come straight from that table; D and trimming were deduced from the DNA. The sample lists 110,000 to 150,000 clones, around 83% occurring once. The sequenced sample consisted of peripheral blood. The chain uses TRBV9 and TRBJ1-2, with D hard to call. This receptor was taken from a man between 60 and 70 years old with active or convalescent COVID-19. The CDR3 sequence is CASSSMGGRSTAYGYTF. CDR3 sequence (DNA): TGTGCCAGCAGCTCCATGGGAGGCAGGTCGACCGCGTATGGCTACACCTTC. Supplemented by reference TRBV9 and TRBJ1-2, the full variable domain reads DSGVTQTPKHLITATGQRVTLRCSPRSGDLSVYWYQQSLDQGLQFLIQYYNGEERAKGNILERFSAQQFPDLHSELNLSSLELGDSALYFCASSSMGGRSTAYGYTFGSGTRLTVV.